The 27 T cell receptor beta chains below all came from one sample that was sequenced in a study of blood T cell repertoires in COVID-19. Measured with immunoSEQ multiplex PCR; TCRdb has only the in-frame clones, and not every one. The table has 150,000 or so clones, under 95% seen once. The specimen sequenced was peripheral blood. The source of these receptors is a man aged 55 to 69 with active or convalescent COVID-19.

V gene TRBV28 combines with J gene TRBJ1-4; D gene ambiguous. Germline V gene data show CDR1 as MDHEN and CDR2 as SYDVKM. Trimming removed 5 bases from V and 0 bases from J, with 10 bases in between. The CDR3 contains 15 residues. The DNA for the CDR3 is TGTGCCAGCAGTCTCCCCGGAGCAACTAATGAAAAACTGTTTTTT. This codes for CASSLPGATNEKLFF.

This chain's CDR3 is CASSYSGLAYEQFF. CDR3 nucleotide sequence: TGTGCCAGCAGTTACTCGGGACTAGCATATGAGCAGTTCTTC. This rearrangement joins TRBV6-5 to TRBJ2-1, with 9 bases aligning to TRBD2. There are 14 residues in the CDR3. Germline lookup yields CDR1 MNHEY and CDR2 SVGAGI. V was pared by 0 bases and J by 8 bases, with 2 bases of the junction left unmatched.

The chain is built from TRBV29-1 and TRBJ2-3, with TRBD1 identical over 7 bases. The CDR3 runs to 13 residues. Germline V gene lookup returns CDR1 SQVTM and CDR2 ANQGSEA. Trimming cost V 7 bases and J 5 bases; bases outside gene matches: 9. Written as DNA, the CDR3 is TGCAGCGCAGCGACAGGGATAAGAGATACGCAGTATTTT. It is translated as CSAATGIRDTQYF.

The count of this clone is one. This chain uses TRBV10-3 with TRBJ1-1; 7 bases agree with TRBD1. Germline V lookup: CDR1 ENHRY, CDR2 SYGVKD. J was trimmed by 2 bases and V by 7 bases; bases with no gene match: 7. This CDR3 is 14 amino acids long. CDR3 sequence (DNA): TGTGCCATCAAAGCCGGGACAGAAAACACTGAAGCTTTCTTT. This codes for CAIKAGTENTEAFF.

This chain connects TRBV7-2 to TRBJ2-5; 8 nucleotides line up with TRBD1. Germline trimming cut 1 base from V and 1 base from J; bases unmatched to any gene: 2. CDR1 is SGHTA, CDR2 FQGNSA, per germline. The CDR3 has 15 residues. The CDR3 sequence is CASSLGGQGQETQYF. In nucleotides, the CDR3 is TGTGCCAGCAGCTTAGGTGGACAGGGCCAAGAGACCCAGTACTTC.

The V and J genes are TRBV19 and TRBJ2-2; TRBD1 might be the D (5 bases). In germline, CDR1 is LNHDA, CDR2 SQIVND (reference sequence). Trimming pared 5 bases from V and 7 bases from J, leaving 14 bases between. The CDR3 loop spans 14 amino acids. The CDR3 DNA reads as TGTGCCAGTAGTGTCACCAGGGAAATCGGGGAGCTGTTTTTT. This encodes CASSVTREIGELFF.

This chain links TRBV4-1 with TRBJ1-2, with TRBD1 identical over 7 bases. CDR3 length: 16 amino acids. CDR1 MGHRA and CDR2 YSYEKL come from the germline V gene. Losses at the gene ends were 0 bases for V and 3 bases for J; bases not matched to a gene: 7. The DNA for the CDR3 is TGCGCCAGCAGCCAAGAAAGGGCGGGACAGTACTATGGCTACACCTTC. Its translation is CASSQERAGQYYGYTF.

This sequence joins TRBV19 and TRBJ1-2; D call uncertain. Germline V gene sequence: CDR1 LNHDA, CDR2 SQIVND (reference sequence). The CDR3 length is 13 residues. Trimming removed 7 bases at V and 5 bases at J, with 14 bases between. Written as DNA, the CDR3 is TGTGCCAGTACGGCGCAGGCTCGGTATGGCTACACCTTC. Translation: CASTAQARYGYTF.

J is TRBJ1-5 and V is TRBV10-1; tentative D call: TRBD1 (5 bases). The CDR3 has 13 residues. Trimming took 3 bases from V and 7 from J, leaving 10 bases between them. Germline lookup yields CDR1 WNHNN and CDR2 SYGVQD (reference sequence). CDR3 residues: CASSDRGRQPQHF. The CDR3 DNA sequence: TGCGCCAGCAGTGATAGGGGCCGGCAGCCCCAGCATTTT.

V usage is TRBV5-4 and J usage is TRBJ2-3, with 7 bases matching TRBD2. This CDR3 has 16 amino acids. Germline V lookup: CDR1 SGHNT, CDR2 YYREEE (reference sequence). Trimming at V came to 4 bases and at J to 1 base, leaving 9 bases not matched to a gene. The CDR3 sequence is CASSMPPSGGTDTQYF. DNA of the CDR3: TGTGCCAGCAGCATGCCCCCCAGCGGGGGCACAGATACGCAGTATTTT.

The chain is built from TRBV19 and TRBJ1-1, with 7 bases that match TRBD1. After removal of 6 bases from V and 5 bases from J, the junction contained 18 bases not matched to a gene. CDR1 LNHDA and CDR2 SQIVND come from the germline V gene (reference sequence). The CDR3 runs to 17 residues. CDR3 region: CASSPGRKQGPRTEAFF. The CDR3 DNA is TGTGCCAGTAGCCCAGGGCGGAAACAGGGGCCACGAACTGAAGCTTTCTTT.

The chain joins TRBV7-6 to TRBJ2-2; TRBD2 matches at 9 bases. This CDR3 spans 15 amino acids. Germline CDR1 is SGHVS and CDR2 is FNYEAQ. V was pared by 4 bases and J by 5 bases, with 5 bases of the junction left unmatched. The CDR3 DNA reads TGTGCCAGCAGCTCCGGCGGGGGGGGGACCGGGGAGCTGTTTTTT. This encodes CASSSGGGGTGELFF.

The V call is TRBV10-3, the J call TRBJ1-1, with a weak D call TRBD1 (6 bases). From germline, CDR1 is ENHRY and CDR2 SYGVKD. The length of the CDR3 is 13 residues. V lost 6 bases and J 1 base, leaving 9 bases between the germline ends. CDR3 residues: CAIRKQGNTEAFF. CDR3 nucleotides: TGTGCCATCAGAAAACAGGGGAACACTGAAGCTTTCTTT.

This clone occurred a few times. The J gene is TRBJ1-5, the V gene TRBV29-1; a weak D match, TRBD1 (6 bases). Germline-derived CDR1 and CDR2 are SQVTM and ANQGSEA. Trimming took 6 bases from V and 2 from J, leaving 8 bases between them. The CDR3 is made up of 12 amino acids. For the CDR3, the DNA is TGCAGCGTACAGGGAGGCAATCAGCCCCAGCATTTT. Protein sequence: CSVQGGNQPQHF.

This clone was seen a handful of times. The genes are TRBV27 and TRBJ2-2, with 7 bases fitting TRBD2. This CDR3 is built from 15 residues. Germline assignment: CDR1 MNHEY and CDR2 SMNVEV (reference sequence). V lost 3 bases, J lost 4 bases, and 5 bases stayed unmatched. CDR3 sequence reads: CASSLDGGTTGELFF. The CDR3 DNA reads TGTGCCAGCAGTTTGGACGGGGGGACCACCGGGGAGCTGTTTTTT.

The chain joins TRBV18 to TRBJ2-7; weak D call: TRBD1 (5 bases). The ends were cut back, 3 bases at V and 1 base at J, with 10 bases in the middle. CDR1 and CDR2 (germline): KGHSH, LQKENI. The CDR3 runs to 14 residues. The CDR3 is CASSPDSVSYEQYF. CDR3 bases: TGTGCCAGCTCACCTGACAGTGTGTCCTACGAGCAGTACTTC.

The chain links TRBV28 to TRBJ1-1, with 7 bases fitting TRBD1. Per the germline V gene, CDR1 is MDHEN and CDR2 is SYDVKM. The V gene end was trimmed by 7 bases and the J gene end by 3 bases; junction bases not matched to a gene: 14. The length of the CDR3 is 16 residues. Here the CDR3 DNA reads TGTGCCAGCACCACTAACGGAGGGGGCGCCGACACTGAAGCTTTCTTT. It is translated as CASTTNGGGADTEAFF.

The count of this clone is one. The chain joins TRBV5-8 to TRBJ2-3, with 12 bases fitting TRBD2. The trim removed 0 bases at V and 3 bases at J, leaving 8 bases unmatched. The CDR3 is made up of 18 amino acids. In germline, CDR1 is SGHTS, CDR2 YDEGEE. CDR3 amino acids: CASSLVVLAGGATDTQYF. Written as DNA, the CDR3 is TGTGCCAGCAGCTTGGTGGTACTAGCGGGAGGTGCGACAGATACGCAGTATTTT.

CDR3 sequence (DNA): TGTGCCAGCAGCTTAGGGCCGTCGGGGGACAGCTATGGCTACACCTTC. Translated, it gives CASSLGPSGDSYGYTF. The chain has TRBV7-2 and TRBJ1-2, with TRBD1 matching over 7 bases. Trimming removed 1 base from V and 4 bases from J; junction bases left unmatched: 9. This CDR3 comprises 16 residues. CDR1 is SGHTA, CDR2 FQGNSA, per germline.

This chain connects TRBV6-5 to TRBJ1-3; D is perhaps TRBD1 (6 bases). The CDR3 is made up of 15 amino acids. Germline V gene sequence: CDR1 MNHEY, CDR2 SVGAGI. Trimming shortened V by 6 bases and J by 0 bases, and 12 bases separated the two germline ends. The CDR3 sequence is CASRLDRYSGNTIYF. As DNA, the CDR3 is TGTGCCAGCAGACTCGACAGGTACTCTGGAAACACCATATATTTT.

This clone was observed once. The chain joins TRBV6-2 or TRBV6-3 to TRBJ2-7; no clear D. The CDR3 extends over 12 amino acids. Germline V gives CDR1 MNHEY, CDR2 SVGEGT. Deletions cut 5 bases from V and 2 bases from J, with 7 bases between. In DNA, the CDR3 is TGTGCCAGCAGTGACTTTACCTACGAGCAGTACTTC. Translated: CASSDFTYEQYF.

V gene TRBV20-1 combines with J gene TRBJ2-7; 11 bases map to TRBD1. V lost 3 bases, J lost 6 bases, and 7 bases stayed unmatched. Germline CDR1 reads DFQATT; CDR2 reads SNEGSKA (reference sequence). The CDR3 is 14 amino acids. CDR3 residues: CSASGDRGSFEQYF. CDR3 nucleotide sequence: TGCAGTGCTAGTGGGGACAGGGGGAGTTTCGAGCAGTACTTC.

The V call is TRBV12-3 or TRBV12-4, the J call TRBJ1-2, with 8 bases aligning to TRBD1. V lost 7 bases and J lost 7; bases outside the gene matches: 8. The CDR3 spans 13 residues. CDR3 bases: TGTGCCAGCACCCTGACAGGGGCCATTGGCTACACCTTC. It encodes CASTLTGAIGYTF.

Only a few counts were recorded for this clone. The chain recombines TRBV18 with TRBJ2-3; maybe TRBD2 (6 bases). The CDR3 consists of 16 residues. Per the germline V gene, CDR1 is KGHSH and CDR2 is LQKENI. Trimming removed 2 bases from V and 0 bases from J, with 12 bases in between. CDR3 DNA sequence: TGTGCCAGCTCACCAGTCGGGGGACCTAGCACAGATACGCAGTATTTT. This gives the protein CASSPVGGPSTDTQYF. Complete variable domain (other parts from reference TRBV18 and TRBJ2-3): NAGVMQNPRHLVRRRGQEARLRCSPMKGHSHVYWYRQLPEEGLKFMVYLQKENIIDESGMPKERFSAEFPKEGPSILRIQQVVRGDSAAYFCASSPVGGPSTDTQYFGPGTRLTVL.

The chain uses TRBV19 and TRBJ2-1; D unresolved. The germline V and J ends were trimmed by 6 bases and 6 bases, with 18 bases remaining between them. Germline V gene lookup returns CDR1 LNHDA and CDR2 SQIVND (reference sequence). The CDR3 runs 15 residues. In nucleotides, the CDR3 is TGTGCCAGTAGCCCGTACCCAGAAAAGATCAATGAGCAGTTCTTC. Translation: CASSPYPEKINEQFF.

The J gene is TRBJ2-5, the V gene TRBV5-8; D is perhaps TRBD1 (5 bases). This CDR3 region has 15 residues. V was trimmed by 3 bases and J by 5 bases, leaving 17 bases between them. Per the germline V gene, CDR1 is SGHTS and CDR2 is YDEGEE. The CDR3 is CASSSTRAGLETQYF. CDR3 DNA: TGTGCCAGCAGCTCGACCAGGGCAGGTTTGGAGACCCAGTACTTC. The complete variable domain, with remaining parts taken from reference TRBV5-8 and TRBJ2-5, reads EAGVTQSPTHLIKTRGQQATLRCSPISGHTSVYWYQQALGLGLQFLLWYDEGEERNRGNFPPRFSGRQFPNYSSELNVNALELEDSALYLCASSSTRAGLETQYFGPGTRLLVL.

This clone has just one count. This sequence joins TRBV5-1 and TRBJ1-1; D is possibly TRBD1 (5 bases). The CDR3 has 14 residues. V dropped 0 bases and J dropped 5 bases, with 11 bases sitting between them. CDR1 and CDR2 (germline): SGHRS, YFSETQ. CDR3 in DNA: TGCGCCAGCAGCTTGGCGGGACTCCCAACTGAAGCTTTCTTT. Translation gives CASSLAGLPTEAFF.